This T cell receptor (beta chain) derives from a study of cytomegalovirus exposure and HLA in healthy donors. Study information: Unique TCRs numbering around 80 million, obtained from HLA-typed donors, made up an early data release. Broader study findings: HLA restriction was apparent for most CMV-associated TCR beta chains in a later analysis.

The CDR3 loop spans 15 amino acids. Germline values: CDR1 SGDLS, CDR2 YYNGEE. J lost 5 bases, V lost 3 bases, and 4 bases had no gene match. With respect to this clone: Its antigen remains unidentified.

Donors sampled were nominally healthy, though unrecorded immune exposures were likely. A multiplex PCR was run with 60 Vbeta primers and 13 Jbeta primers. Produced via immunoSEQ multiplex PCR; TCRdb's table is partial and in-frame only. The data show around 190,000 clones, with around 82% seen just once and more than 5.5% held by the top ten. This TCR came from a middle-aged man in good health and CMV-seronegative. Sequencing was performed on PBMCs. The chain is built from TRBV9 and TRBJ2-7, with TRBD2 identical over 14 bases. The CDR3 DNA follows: TGTGCCAGCAGCGAGGGACTAGCGGGGGACAACGAGCAGTACTTC. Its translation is CASSEGLAGDNEQYF. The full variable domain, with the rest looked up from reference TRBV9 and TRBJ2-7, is DSGVTQTPKHLITATGQRVTLRCSPRSGDLSVYWYQQSLDQGLQFLIQYYNGEERAKGNILERFSAQQFPDLHSELNLSSLELGDSALYFCASSEGLAGDNEQYFGPGTRLTVT.